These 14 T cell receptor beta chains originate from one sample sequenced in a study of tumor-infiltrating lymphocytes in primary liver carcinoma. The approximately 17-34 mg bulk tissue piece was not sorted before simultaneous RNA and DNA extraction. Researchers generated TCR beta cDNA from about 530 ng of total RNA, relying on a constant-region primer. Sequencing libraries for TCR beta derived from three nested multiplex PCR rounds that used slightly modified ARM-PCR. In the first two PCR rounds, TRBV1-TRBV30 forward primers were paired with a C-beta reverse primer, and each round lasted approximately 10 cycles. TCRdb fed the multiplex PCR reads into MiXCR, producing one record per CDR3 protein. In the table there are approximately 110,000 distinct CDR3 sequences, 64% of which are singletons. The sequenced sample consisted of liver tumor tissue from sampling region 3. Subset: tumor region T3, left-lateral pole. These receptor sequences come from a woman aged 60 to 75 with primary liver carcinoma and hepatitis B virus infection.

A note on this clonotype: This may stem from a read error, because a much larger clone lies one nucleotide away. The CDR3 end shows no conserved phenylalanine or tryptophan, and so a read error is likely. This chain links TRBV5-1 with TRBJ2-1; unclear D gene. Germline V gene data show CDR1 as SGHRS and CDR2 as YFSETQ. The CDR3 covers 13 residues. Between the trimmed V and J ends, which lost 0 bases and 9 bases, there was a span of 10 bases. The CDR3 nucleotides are TGCGCCAGCAGCTTGGTGCCGGGTGGTGAGCAGTTCATC. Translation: CASSLVPGGEQFI.

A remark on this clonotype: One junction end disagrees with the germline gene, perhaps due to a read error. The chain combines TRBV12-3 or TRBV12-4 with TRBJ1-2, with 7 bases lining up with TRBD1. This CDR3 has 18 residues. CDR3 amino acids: CAGSLGGLGQSSNYGYTF. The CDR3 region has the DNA TGTGCCGGCAGTTTGGGTGGCCTGGGACAGTCCTCCAACTATGGCTACACCTTC.

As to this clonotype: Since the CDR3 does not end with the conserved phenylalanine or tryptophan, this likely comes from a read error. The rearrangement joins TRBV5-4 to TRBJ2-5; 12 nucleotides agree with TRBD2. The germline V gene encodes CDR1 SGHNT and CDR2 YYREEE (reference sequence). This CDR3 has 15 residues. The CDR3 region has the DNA TGTGGCAGCAGCTTCGGGACTAGCGGGCAAGAGACCCAGTACTCC. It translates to CGSSFGTSGQETQYS.

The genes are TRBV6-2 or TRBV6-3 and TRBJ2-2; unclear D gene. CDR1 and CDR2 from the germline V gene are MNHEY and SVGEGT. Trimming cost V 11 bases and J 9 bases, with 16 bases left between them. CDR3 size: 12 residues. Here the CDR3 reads CAGLKPARELFF. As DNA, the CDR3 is TGTGCCGGATTGAAGCCGGCTAGGGAGCTGTTTTTT.

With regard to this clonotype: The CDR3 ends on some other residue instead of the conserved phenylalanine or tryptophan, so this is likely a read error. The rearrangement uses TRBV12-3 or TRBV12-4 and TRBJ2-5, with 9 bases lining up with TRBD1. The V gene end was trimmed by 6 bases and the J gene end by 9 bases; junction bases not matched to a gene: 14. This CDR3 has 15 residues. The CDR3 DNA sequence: TGTGCCAGCAGGTCCGGGACAGGGCTGAAGGAGGCCCAGTACCTC. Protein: CASRSGTGLKEAQYL.

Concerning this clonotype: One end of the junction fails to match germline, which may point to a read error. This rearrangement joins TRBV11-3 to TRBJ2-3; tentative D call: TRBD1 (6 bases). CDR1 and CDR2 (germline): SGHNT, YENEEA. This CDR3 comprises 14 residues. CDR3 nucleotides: TGTGCCAGCTGCCATCGGACAGTCACAGATACGCAATATTTT. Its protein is CASCHRTVTDTQYF.

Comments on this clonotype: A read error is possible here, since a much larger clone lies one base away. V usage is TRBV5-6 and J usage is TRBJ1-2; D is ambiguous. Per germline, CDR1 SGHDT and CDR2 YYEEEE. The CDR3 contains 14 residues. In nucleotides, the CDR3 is TGTACCAGCAGCTCTCCGGGCCCCACTGAGGGCTACACCTTC. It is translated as CTSSSPGPTEGYTF.

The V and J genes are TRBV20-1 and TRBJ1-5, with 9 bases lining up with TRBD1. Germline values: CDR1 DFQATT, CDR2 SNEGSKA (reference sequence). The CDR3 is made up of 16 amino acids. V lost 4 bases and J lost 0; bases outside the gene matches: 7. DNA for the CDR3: TGCAGTGCTACCCGGGACAGGGTCTATAGCAATCAGCCCCAGCATTTT. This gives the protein CSATRDRVYSNQPQHF.

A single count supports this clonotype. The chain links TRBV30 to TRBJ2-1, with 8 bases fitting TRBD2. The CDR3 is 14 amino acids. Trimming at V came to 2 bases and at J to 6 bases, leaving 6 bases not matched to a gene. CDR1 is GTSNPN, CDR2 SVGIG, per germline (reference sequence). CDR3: CAWSKAGGCNEQFF. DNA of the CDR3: TGTGCCTGGAGTAAGGCGGGGGGCTGCAATGAGCAGTTCTTC.

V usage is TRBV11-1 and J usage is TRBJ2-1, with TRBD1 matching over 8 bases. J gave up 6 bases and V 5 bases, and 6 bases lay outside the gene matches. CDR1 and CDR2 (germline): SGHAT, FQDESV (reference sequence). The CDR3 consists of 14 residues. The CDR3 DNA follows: TGTGCCAGCAGCCTTCAAACAGGGGGCAATGAGCAGTTCTTC. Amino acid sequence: CASSLQTGGNEQFF.

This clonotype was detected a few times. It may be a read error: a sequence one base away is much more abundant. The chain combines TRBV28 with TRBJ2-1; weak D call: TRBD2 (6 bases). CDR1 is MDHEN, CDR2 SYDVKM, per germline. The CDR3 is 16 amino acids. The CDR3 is CASSLLTSGRYNEQLF. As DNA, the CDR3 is TGTGCCAGCAGTTTATTAACCAGCGGGCGCTACAATGAGCAGCTCTTC.

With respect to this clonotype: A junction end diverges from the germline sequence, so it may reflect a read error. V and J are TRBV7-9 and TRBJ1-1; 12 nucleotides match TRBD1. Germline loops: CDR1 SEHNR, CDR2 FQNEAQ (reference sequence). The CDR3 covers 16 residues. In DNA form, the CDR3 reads TGTGTCAGCAGCTCGGGGGACAGGGGGCCGCAGGGGGAAGCTTTCTTT. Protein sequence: CVSSSGDRGPQGEAFF.

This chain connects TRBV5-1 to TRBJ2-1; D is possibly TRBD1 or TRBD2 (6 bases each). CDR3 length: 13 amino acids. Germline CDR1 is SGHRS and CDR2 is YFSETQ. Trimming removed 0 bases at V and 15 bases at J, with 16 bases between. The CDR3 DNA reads TGCGCCAGCAGCTTGGAGGCTTGGGGGGCACTGTTCTTC. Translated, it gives CASSLEAWGALFF.

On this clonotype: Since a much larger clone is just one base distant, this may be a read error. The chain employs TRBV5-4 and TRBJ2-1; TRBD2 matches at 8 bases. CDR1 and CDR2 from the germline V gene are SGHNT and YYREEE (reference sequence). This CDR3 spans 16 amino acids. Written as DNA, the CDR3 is TGTGCCAGCACCTTGGGGCGGGGGGACTCCTACAATGAGCAGTTCTTC. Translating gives CASTLGRGDSYNEQFF.